A selection of T cell receptor beta chains follows, all from one sample in a study of graft-versus-host responses after intestinal transplantation. Their antigens are not known. Some clones are missing from TCRdb's copy, which holds only in-frame ones; the method was immunoSEQ multiplex PCR. This sample has about 100,000 clones; roughly nine tenths occur once, and the top ten carry around 0.98%. Sequenced material: unstimulated CD4+ T cells sorted from spleen or lymph node cells, taken before transplant. The receptors were sampled from a human donor who was the organ donor for an intestinal transplant. The conserved cysteine and the conserved F or W are not part of the CDR3 here. Fields, in order: V gene, CDR3 protein.

TRBV19	ASSTLPGQGFEQY
TRBV14	ASSLVTGEGEKLF
TRBV5-1	ASSLGGGNSPLH
TRBV15	ATSDVGGGHLSTDTQY
TRBV18	ASSPPGVETQY
TRBV28	ASMVAGGADEQF
TRBV29-1	SVEEGRTEAF
TRBV28	ASSAAGPRYNEQF
TRBV15	ATSRATEKLF
TRBV7-6	ASSPLQGARGYT
TRBV30	AWSGGKGNQPQH
TRBV28	ASSFLPGQGDQAYEQY
TRBV28	ASSLGTYGYT
TRBV10-3	ASRGRGQETQY
TRBV28	ASTTGAEKLF
TRBV30	AWRTGGETQY
TRBV9	ASSPQGVSYNSPLH
TRBV5-6	ASSLGWRGYNEKLF
TRBV5-4	ASSLMGAGELF